This TCR beta chain appears in the sequencing data of a study of technical replicates of blood from a few donors. Repertoires were generated with immunoSEQ multiplex PCR, while TCRdb's copy carries only in-frame clones and drops some. Of around 68,000 clones detected, about 97% appear once; the ten largest clones hold around 0.29%. Looked up from germline, CDR1 is LNHDA and CDR2 is SQIVND (reference sequence). The ends were cut back, 3 bases at V and 5 bases at J, with 17 bases in the middle. This CDR3 has 15 amino acids. The sample taken for sequencing was T cells isolated from PBMCs. This receptor was identified in a human donor in good health. The chain carries TRBV19 and TRBJ2-7; perhaps TRBD2 as D (6 bases). The CDR3 protein is CASSISGTSPNEQYF. CDR3 nucleotides: TGTGCCAGTAGTATTTCAGGTACTAGCCCCAACGAGCAGTACTTC.